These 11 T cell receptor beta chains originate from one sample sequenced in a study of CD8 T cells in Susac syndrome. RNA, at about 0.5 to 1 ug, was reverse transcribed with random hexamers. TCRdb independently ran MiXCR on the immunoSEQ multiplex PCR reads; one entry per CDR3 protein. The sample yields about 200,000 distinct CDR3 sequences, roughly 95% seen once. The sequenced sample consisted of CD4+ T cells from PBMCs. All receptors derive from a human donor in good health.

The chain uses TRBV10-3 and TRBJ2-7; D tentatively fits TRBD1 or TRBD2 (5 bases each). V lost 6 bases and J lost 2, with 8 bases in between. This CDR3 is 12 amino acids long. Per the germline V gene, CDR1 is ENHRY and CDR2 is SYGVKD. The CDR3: CAIRGDAYEQYV. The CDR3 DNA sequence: TGTGCCATCAGGGGGGACGCCTACGAGCAGTACGTC.

Here the CDR3 reads CASSLQSSTDTQYF. The CDR3 nucleotides read TGTGCCAGCAGCTTACAGTCTAGCACAGATACGCAGTATTTT. The chain uses TRBV7-9 and TRBJ2-3, with no clear D. Germline CDR1 reads SEHNR; CDR2 reads FQNEAQ (reference sequence). This CDR3 is 14 amino acids long. V gave up 2 bases and J gave up 0 bases, with 6 bases separating them.

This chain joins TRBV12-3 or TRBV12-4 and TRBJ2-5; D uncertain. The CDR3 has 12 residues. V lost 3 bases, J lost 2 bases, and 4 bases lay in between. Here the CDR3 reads CASSFVQETQYF. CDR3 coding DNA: TGTGCCAGCAGTTTTGTTCAAGAGACCCAGTACTTC.

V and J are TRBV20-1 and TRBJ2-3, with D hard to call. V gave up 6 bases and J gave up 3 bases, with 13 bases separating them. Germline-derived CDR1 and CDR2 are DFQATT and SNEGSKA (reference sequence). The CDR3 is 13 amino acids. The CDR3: CSAPASLTDTQYF. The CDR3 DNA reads TGCAGTGCCCCGGCCAGCTTGACAGATACGCAGTATTTT.

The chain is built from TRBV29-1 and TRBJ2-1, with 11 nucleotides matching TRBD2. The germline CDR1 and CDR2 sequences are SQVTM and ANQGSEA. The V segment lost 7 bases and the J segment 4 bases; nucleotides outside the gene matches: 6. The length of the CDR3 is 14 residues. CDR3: CSAFGTSGYNEQFF. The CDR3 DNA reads TGCAGCGCCTTTGGGACTAGCGGTTACAATGAGCAGTTCTTC.

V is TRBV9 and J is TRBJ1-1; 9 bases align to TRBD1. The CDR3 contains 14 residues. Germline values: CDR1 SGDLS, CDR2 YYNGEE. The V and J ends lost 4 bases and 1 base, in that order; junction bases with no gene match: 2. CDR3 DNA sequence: TGTGCCAGCAGCAAACAGGGGGCGAACACTGAAGCTTTCTTT. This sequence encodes CASSKQGANTEAFF.

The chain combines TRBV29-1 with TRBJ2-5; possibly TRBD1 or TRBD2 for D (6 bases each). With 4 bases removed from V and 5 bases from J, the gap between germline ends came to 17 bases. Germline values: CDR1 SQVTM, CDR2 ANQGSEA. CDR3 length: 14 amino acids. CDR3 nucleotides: TGCAGCGTTGCTTCATCGGGGGCAGAGGAGACCCAGTACTTC. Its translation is CSVASSGAEETQYF.

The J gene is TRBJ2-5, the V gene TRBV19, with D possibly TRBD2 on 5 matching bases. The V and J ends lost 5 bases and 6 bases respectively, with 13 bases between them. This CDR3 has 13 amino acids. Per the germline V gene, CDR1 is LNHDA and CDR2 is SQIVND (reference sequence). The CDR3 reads CASSRGEQKTQYF. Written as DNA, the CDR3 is TGTGCCAGTAGTCGGGGAGAGCAAAAGACCCAGTACTTC.

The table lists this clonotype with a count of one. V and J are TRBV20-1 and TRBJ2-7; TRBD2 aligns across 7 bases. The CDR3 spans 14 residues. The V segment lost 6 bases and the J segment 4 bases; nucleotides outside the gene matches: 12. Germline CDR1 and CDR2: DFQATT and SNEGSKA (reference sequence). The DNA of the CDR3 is TGCAGTGCCCGGGAGGCCGGCGGGGTTTACGAGCAGTACTTC. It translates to CSAREAGGVYEQYF.

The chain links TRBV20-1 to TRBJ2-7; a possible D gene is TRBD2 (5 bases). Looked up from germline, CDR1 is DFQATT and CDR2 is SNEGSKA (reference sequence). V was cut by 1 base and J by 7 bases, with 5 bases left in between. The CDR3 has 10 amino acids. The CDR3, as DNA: TGCAGTGCTAGAGCGGGGGAGCAGTACGTC. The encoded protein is CSARAGEQYV.

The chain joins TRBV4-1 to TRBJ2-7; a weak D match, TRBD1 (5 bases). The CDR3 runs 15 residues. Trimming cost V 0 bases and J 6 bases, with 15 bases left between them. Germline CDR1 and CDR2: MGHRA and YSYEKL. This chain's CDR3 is CASSQDGVFRAEQYF. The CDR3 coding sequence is TGCGCCAGCAGCCAAGATGGCGTCTTCAGGGCCGAGCAGTACTTC.